These 6 T cell receptor beta chains originate from one sample sequenced in a study of blood T cell repertoires in COVID-19. Profiled with immunoSEQ multiplex PCR; TCRdb holds only in-frame clones, not every one. The sample contains 330,000 or so clones, around 90% of which appear only once. The material sequenced was PBMCs or T cells enriched from blood (not recorded which). Receptor source: a woman aged 30 to 39 who had recovered from COVID-19.

The chain's CDR3 is CASTRKNQPQHF. CDR3 coding DNA: TGTGCCAGTACGCGTAAGAATCAGCCCCAGCATTTT. The V and J genes are TRBV19 and TRBJ1-5; D is unclear. The length of the CDR3 is 12 residues. Trimming took 7 bases from V and 4 from J, leaving 8 bases between them. Germline lookup yields CDR1 LNHDA and CDR2 SQIVND (reference sequence).

The chain employs TRBV7-2 and TRBJ1-2; D may be TRBD1 (5 bases). Germline CDR1 is SGHTA and CDR2 is FQGNSA. Trimming took 1 base from V and 13 from J, leaving 19 bases between them. The CDR3 runs 14 residues. The CDR3 nucleotides are TGTGCCAGCAGCTTAGTAGGGCCAGGGAAAAGTGGCACCTTC. It specifies CASSLVGPGKSGTF.

CDR3 coding DNA: TGTGCCAGCAGTCCCATGGGGGGTTCGGGAGAAAAACTGTTTTTT. Translation gives CASSPMGGSGEKLFF. The chain links TRBV28 to TRBJ1-4; a weak D match, TRBD1 (5 bases). Per the germline V gene, CDR1 is MDHEN and CDR2 is SYDVKM. Trimming left V 5 bases short and J 8 bases short, with 18 bases between. This CDR3 is built from 15 residues. Looking up the rest from reference TRBV28 and TRBJ1-4 gives the full variable domain: DVKVTQSSRYLVKRTGEKVFLECVQDMDHENMFWYRQDPGLGLRLIYFSYDVKMKEKGDIPEGYSVSREKKERFSLILESASTNQTSMYLCASSPMGGSGEKLFFGSGTQLSVL.

Regarding this clone: The junction departs from the called germline gene at one end, perhaps through a read error. The rearrangement links TRBV4-1 to TRBJ1-5, with a tentative D call TRBD1 (5 bases). CDR1 and CDR2 (germline): MGHRA, YSYEKL. This CDR3 is built from 16 residues. The CDR3 DNA reads TGCGCCTGCAGCCAAGATTTTGCGGGGGGGGGTCAGCCCCAGCATTTT. Amino acid sequence: CACSQDFAGGGQPQHF.

This clone was observed once. The chain joins TRBV7-2 to TRBJ2-7; 7 nucleotides line up with TRBD1. CDR1 and CDR2 (germline): SGHTA, FQGNSA. Unmatched junction bases numbered 5, after V lost 6 bases and J lost 3 bases. This CDR3 region has 13 residues. The CDR3 reads CASRQGWDYEQYF. The CDR3 nucleotides are TGTGCCAGCAGACAGGGGTGGGACTACGAGCAGTACTTC.

The gene calls are TRBV10-3 and TRBJ1-3; no firm D call. V lost 3 bases and J lost 5, with 11 bases in between. The germline V gene encodes CDR1 ENHRY and CDR2 SYGVKD. This CDR3 is 14 amino acids long. The CDR3 region is CAISEGGNRNTIYF. CDR3 sequence (DNA): TGTGCCATCAGTGAAGGAGGGAACAGAAACACCATATATTTT.